Shown below are 10 T cell receptor beta chains from a single sample sequenced in a study of blood T cell repertoires in COVID-19 (dated by TCRdb to 2020 to 2022). Libraries were built with the immunoSEQ multiplex PCR assay. TCRdb carries this immuneACCESS record with in-frame sequences only. Its versions omit some clonotypes, under half of them owing to an unresolved V gene in the studies checked, with the rest unexplained. The sample profile shows around 80,000 clones; roughly four fifths of them were found once. Less than 20% of the sample rests with the top ten. The sequencing input was peripheral blood. The receptors shown here come from a woman older than 75 with active or convalescent COVID-19.

J is TRBJ1-6 and V is TRBV19; D possibly corresponds to TRBD1 (5 bases). Trimming cost V 3 bases and J 6 bases, with 9 bases left between them. The length of the CDR3 is 14 residues. Germline V CDR1 and CDR2: LNHDA, SQIVND (reference sequence). The CDR3 is CASSIQGSNSPLHF. The CDR3 bases are TGTGCCAGTAGTATCCAGGGTAGTAATTCACCCCTCCACTTT.

This clone was detected a few times. The chain uses TRBV6-2 or TRBV6-3 and TRBJ2-2; D not resolved. The length of the CDR3 is 13 residues. V gave up 6 bases and J gave up 4 bases, with 9 bases separating them. Germline lookup yields CDR1 MNHEY and CDR2 SVGEGT. CDR3 sequence: CASSSFPTGELFF. The CDR3 DNA reads as TGTGCCAGCAGCTCTTTTCCCACCGGGGAGCTGTTTTTT.

V is TRBV10-3 and J is TRBJ2-6, with D possibly being TRBD2 (5 bases). Deletions cut 6 bases from V and 2 bases from J, with 11 bases between. Germline CDR1 is ENHRY and CDR2 is SYGVKD. This CDR3 region has 15 residues. The CDR3 DNA is TGTGCCATCAGGGACGAGGGAGCTGGGGCCAACGTCCTGACTTTC. Encoded protein: CAIRDEGAGANVLTF.

This clone was picked up a small number of times. The gene calls are TRBV14 and TRBJ2-5; 7 positions agree with TRBD1. The CDR3 extends over 16 amino acids. In germline, CDR1 is SGHDN, CDR2 FVKESK. J was trimmed by 1 base and V by 1 base; bases with no gene match: 6. CDR3 sequence: CASSQGYRTGQETQYF. The CDR3 DNA reads TGTGCCAGCAGCCAAGGGTATCGGACAGGCCAAGAGACCCAGTACTTC.

V gene TRBV6-5 combines with J gene TRBJ1-6; 9 nucleotides align to TRBD1. Per the germline V gene, CDR1 is MNHEY and CDR2 is SVGAGI. This CDR3 spans 15 amino acids. Losses at the gene ends were 8 bases for V and 9 bases for J; bases not matched to a gene: 11. The CDR3 loop reads CASRTGVFSGSPLHF. In DNA, the CDR3 is TGTGCCAGCCGGACAGGGGTCTTCTCGGGTTCACCCCTCCACTTT.

The J gene is TRBJ2-7, the V gene TRBV2; D is perhaps TRBD2 (6 bases). Trimming removed 4 bases at V and 3 bases at J, with 10 bases between. The CDR3 has 13 amino acids. Germline CDR1 SNHLY, CDR2 FYNNEI. CDR3 region: CASSVLEGYEQYF. The CDR3 DNA reads as TGTGCCAGCAGTGTTCTGGAGGGCTACGAGCAGTACTTC.

The chain links TRBV6-2 or TRBV6-3 to TRBJ2-2; weak D call: TRBD2 (5 bases). There are 14 residues in the CDR3. The V gene's germline CDR1 is MNHEY and CDR2 SVGEGT. Trimming cost V 6 bases and J 3 bases, with 11 bases left between them. The chain's CDR3 is CASSPRVYTGELFF. CDR3 bases: TGTGCCAGCAGCCCGAGGGTCTACACCGGGGAGCTGTTTTTT.

V gene TRBV14 combines with J gene TRBJ1-2, with 8 positions matching TRBD1. Trimming at V came to 0 bases and at J to 7 bases, leaving 13 bases not matched to a gene. The CDR3 totals 17 residues. Looked up from germline, CDR1 is SGHDN and CDR2 is FVKESK. CDR3 nucleotide sequence: TGTGCCAGCAGCCAAGATCTCCCAGGACAGGGCAAGGGTGGCTACACCTTC. Its protein product is CASSQDLPGQGKGGYTF.

This clone was seen more than once but under ten times. The CDR3 DNA follows: TGTGCCAGCAGACCGCACAAGAGCACAGATACGCAGTATTTT. Protein: CASRPHKSTDTQYF. The gene calls are TRBV28 and TRBJ2-3, with D uncertain. The germline V gene encodes CDR1 MDHEN and CDR2 SYDVKM. This CDR3 has 14 amino acids. V lost 6 bases, J lost 0 bases, and 10 bases lay in between.

The gene calls are TRBV18 and TRBJ2-3; 8 positions match TRBD1. This CDR3 spans 14 amino acids. J gave up 6 bases and V 0 bases, and 2 bases lay outside the gene matches. Germline CDR1 reads KGHSH; CDR2 reads LQKENI. The CDR3 DNA is TGTGCCAGCTCACCACCGACAGGGGTGGATACGCAGTATTTT. It encodes CASSPPTGVDTQYF. The whole variable domain, filled in from reference TRBV18 and TRBJ2-3, reads NAGVMQNPRHLVRRRGQEARLRCSPMKGHSHVYWYRQLPEEGLKFMVYLQKENIIDESGMPKERFSAEFPKEGPSILRIQQVVRGDSAAYFCASSPPTGVDTQYFGPGTRLTVL.